These T cell receptor beta chains were read from a single sample in a study of T cell responses to AZD1222 COVID-19 vaccine. Using immunoSEQ multiplex PCR, the repertoire was profiled, and TCRdb retains in-frame clones only, with some absent. There are 30,000 to 35,000 clones in the sample; approximately 78% occur only once, and approximately 4.8% lies in the top ten. This specimen was peripheral blood, taken 28 days after the second AZD1222 dose. These receptor sequences come from an adult who received the AZD1222 COVID-19 vaccine. Each CDR3 is given with its conserved first and last residue. Fields, in order: clone size, J gene, V gene, CDR3 protein. Clone size is stated in some rows and not others, as once, few, many or a class when expanded.

clone_size: .; j_call: TRBJ2-4; v_call: TRBV4-1; cdr3_aa: CASSQTIGGIVDIQYF
clone_size: once; j_call: TRBJ2-4; v_call: TRBV20-1; cdr3_aa: CSASLGWNIQYF
clone_size: .; j_call: TRBJ2-5; v_call: TRBV21-1; cdr3_aa: CASSKYPVVVETQYF
clone_size: .; j_call: TRBJ1-3; v_call: TRBV12-5; cdr3_aa: CAHGGGGNTIYF
clone_size: .; j_call: TRBJ1-5; v_call: TRBV5-1; cdr3_aa: CASSLTTGGNQPQHF
clone_size: .; j_call: TRBJ2-1; v_call: TRBV12-1; cdr3_aa: CASSFVPALQGSSYNEQFF
clone_size: .; j_call: TRBJ1-3; v_call: TRBV2; cdr3_aa: CASSGQGLSGNTIYF
clone_size: .; j_call: TRBJ1-3; v_call: TRBV5-1; cdr3_aa: CASSLGQAGRNTIYF
clone_size: once; j_call: TRBJ1-3; v_call: TRBV9; cdr3_aa: CASRATGTGNTIYF
clone_size: .; j_call: TRBJ2-2; v_call: TRBV7-2; cdr3_aa: CASATSLGRAGELFF
clone_size: .; j_call: TRBJ2-3; v_call: TRBV7-2; cdr3_aa: CASSLEAASTDTQYF
clone_size: few; j_call: TRBJ1-5; v_call: TRBV19; cdr3_aa: CASSIDIETGNNQPQHF
clone_size: .; j_call: TRBJ1-4; v_call: TRBV18; cdr3_aa: CASSQVDRAEKLFF
clone_size: few; j_call: TRBJ1-4; v_call: TRBV29-1; cdr3_aa: CSVEDRKGRDEKLFF
clone_size: .; j_call: TRBJ2-5; v_call: TRBV7-2; cdr3_aa: CASSLGQSETQYF
clone_size: once; j_call: TRBJ1-4; v_call: TRBV5-6; cdr3_aa: CASSLRGANEKLFF
clone_size: .; j_call: TRBJ1-1; v_call: TRBV6-2/TRBV6-3; cdr3_aa: CASSYSAGRRNTEAFF
clone_size: .; j_call: TRBJ2-7; v_call: TRBV29-1; cdr3_aa: CSVRSRVGLGYEQYF
clone_size: .; j_call: TRBJ2-1; v_call: TRBV11-3; cdr3_aa: CASSLDFLSYNEQFF
clone_size: .; j_call: TRBJ2-1; v_call: TRBV6-4; cdr3_aa: CANPNRAWGLNEQFF
clone_size: .; j_call: TRBJ2-3; v_call: TRBV5-1; cdr3_aa: CASSSQLAGGGTDTQYF
clone_size: .; j_call: TRBJ1-2; v_call: TRBV30; cdr3_aa: CAWLAQGFSYGYTF
clone_size: .; j_call: TRBJ2-3; v_call: TRBV7-3; cdr3_aa: CASSSGSSTDTQYF
clone_size: .; j_call: TRBJ1-1; v_call: TRBV11-2; cdr3_aa: CASSTGGGHTEAFF
clone_size: .; j_call: TRBJ1-1; v_call: TRBV19; cdr3_aa: CASRDRTTNTEAFF
clone_size: .; j_call: TRBJ2-5; v_call: TRBV11-2; cdr3_aa: CASSKRLAGGIRETQYF
clone_size: .; j_call: TRBJ1-5; v_call: TRBV15; cdr3_aa: CATTRTGMYSNQPQHF
clone_size: .; j_call: TRBJ2-6; v_call: TRBV4-1; cdr3_aa: CASSHFLRGAGANVLTF
clone_size: few; j_call: TRBJ2-3; v_call: TRBV30; cdr3_aa: CAWSRLAGVADTQYF
clone_size: .; j_call: TRBJ1-2; v_call: TRBV11-3; cdr3_aa: CASSLEGRGSNYGYTF
clone_size: once; j_call: TRBJ1-5; v_call: TRBV18; cdr3_aa: CASSPDMSNQPQHF
clone_size: .; j_call: TRBJ1-2; v_call: TRBV5-1; cdr3_aa: CASSLDPGQAYGYTF
clone_size: .; j_call: TRBJ1-2; v_call: TRBV18; cdr3_aa: CASSWDSLYGYTF
clone_size: .; j_call: TRBJ1-6; v_call: TRBV2; cdr3_aa: CARRGILGQANSPLHF
clone_size: .; j_call: TRBJ2-7; v_call: TRBV3-1/TRBV3-2; cdr3_aa: CASSLIPGQSSYEQYF
clone_size: .; j_call: TRBJ1-5; v_call: TRBV11-1; cdr3_aa: CASSLNGGNQPQHF
clone_size: .; j_call: TRBJ1-6; v_call: TRBV14; cdr3_aa: CASSSRDRSTNNSPLHF